A selection of T cell receptor beta chains follows, all from one sample in a study of blood T cell repertoires in COVID-19. TCRdb keeps only in-frame clones here, not all; method: immunoSEQ multiplex PCR. Altogether roughly 390,000 clones are present, 85% being singletons, with the ten largest covering about 3.6%. Material: peripheral blood. The receptors stem from a young woman with acute or convalescent COVID-19. Both conserved end residues are part of each CDR3. A D gene is named only where the DNA matches it firmly. Part of the rows lack a size; the others show once, few, many or a class for expanded clones.

abundance,j_gene,d_gene,v_gene,len,CDR3nt,CDR3aa
-,TRBJ1-1,TRBD1,TRBV5-1,14,TGCGCCAGCAGCTTAACAGGGGTGCAAACTGAAGCTTTCTTT,CASSLTGVQTEAFF
-,TRBJ2-1,TRBD2,TRBV14,16,TGTGCCAGCAGCCAAGGGACTAGCGGGAGGAGCAATGAGCAGTTCTTC,CASSQGTSGRSNEQFF
-,TRBJ2-1,TRBD1,TRBV9,17,TGTGCCAGCAGCTCACCCTATACGGGACAGGGGGCTCATGAGCAGTTCTTC,CASSSPYTGQGAHEQFF
-,TRBJ2-5,TRBD2,TRBV13,12,TGTGCCAGCAGCTCGGGGGGAGAGACCCAGTACTTC,CASSSGGETQYF
-,TRBJ1-5,-,TRBV7-9,13,TGTGCCAGCAGCCCGACAGGCAATCAGCCCCAGCATTTT,CASSPTGNQPQHF
-,TRBJ1-4,-,TRBV28,19,TGTGCCAGCAGTCGTCCATTCAACAGGGATAGGGCAACTAATGAAAAACTGTTTTTT,CASSRPFNRDRATNEKLFF
-,TRBJ2-5,TRBD2,TRBV4-2,14,TGTGCCAGCAGCCTCCGGGGGGACCAAGAGACCCAGTACTTC,CASSLRGDQETQYF
-,TRBJ2-6,-,TRBV7-9,15,TGTGCCAGCAGCTTAGGTTACTCTGGGGCCAACGTCCTGACTTTC,CASSLGYSGANVLTF
few,TRBJ1-6,TRBD1,TRBV10-3,17,TGTGCCATCAGTGCAGGGACAGGGGGCTCCTATAATTCACCCCTCCACTTT,CAISAGTGGSYNSPLHF
-,TRBJ2-3,-,TRBV4-1,18,TGCGCCAGCAGCCAAGATCCGGCGCAGCAGACTAGCACAGATACGCAGTATTTT,CASSQDPAQQTSTDTQYF
-,TRBJ1-6,-,TRBV9,15,TGTGCCAGCAGCCCCGGTGGCTCCTATAATTCACCCCTCCACTTT,CASSPGGSYNSPLHF
once,TRBJ1-1,-,TRBV10-3,13,TGTGCCATCAGCGGGACACAGAACACTGAAGCTTTCTTT,CAISGTQNTEAFF
-,TRBJ2-7,TRBD1,TRBV20-1,12,TGCAGTGCTAGTGACAGGGACTACGAGCAGTACTTC,CSASDRDYEQYF
few,TRBJ1-1,-,TRBV11-3,13,TGTGCCAGCAGCGCGGACAAGAACACTGAAGCTTTCTTT,CASSADKNTEAFF
-,TRBJ2-7,-,TRBV5-4,15,TGTGCCAGCAGCTACCGGGGGCGGGGGCTGTACGAGCAGTACTTC,CASSYRGRGLYEQYF
-,TRBJ2-1,TRBD2,TRBV2,14,TGTGCCAGCGTCCCCCGGGGGGGATACAATGAGCAGTTCTTC,CASVPRGGYNEQFF
-,TRBJ2-1,-,TRBV19,14,TGTGCCAGTAGTAAAGGGGACTTCTACAATGAGCAGTTCTTC,CASSKGDFYNEQFF
once,TRBJ1-1,TRBD1,TRBV9,14,TGTGCCAGCAGGCCAGGGGGCGCCTTTTCTGAAGCTTTCTTT,CASRPGGAFSEAFF
-,TRBJ2-1,-,TRBV10-1,13,TGCGCCAGCAGTGAGACGAGGGGAGGAGAGCAGTTCTTC,CASSETRGGEQFF
-,TRBJ2-3,-,TRBV6-1,16,TGTGCCAGCAGTGACACCCACTATACTAGCACAGATACGCAGTATTTT,CASSDTHYTSTDTQYF
-,TRBJ2-7,TRBD2,TRBV5-1,15,TGCGCCAGCAGATATGGGACTAGCGGCTCCTACGAGCAGTACTTC,CASRYGTSGSYEQYF
few,TRBJ1-6,-,TRBV6-1,14,TGTGCCAGCAGTGAAATACAGTATAATTCACCCCTCCACTTT,CASSEIQYNSPLHF
-,TRBJ2-2,TRBD1,TRBV3-1/TRBV3-2,15,TGTGCCAGCAGCCTACAGGGGACCCACACCGGGGAGCTGTTTTTT,CASSLQGTHTGELFF
few,TRBJ1-6,-,TRBV5-4,15,TGTGCCAGCAGCTGGGGGGTCTCAGATGATTCACCCCTCCACTTT,CASSWGVSDDSPLHF
-,TRBJ2-7,TRBD1,TRBV6-5,13,TGTGCCAGCAGGGACAGGAGCTCCTACGAGCAGTACTTC,CASRDRSSYEQYF
-,TRBJ2-2,TRBD2,TRBV5-1,14,TGCGCCAGCAGCACGGGGGGAGTGGCCGGGGAGCTGTTTTTT,CASSTGGVAGELFF
-,TRBJ2-7,-,TRBV11-2,15,TGTGCCAGCAGCTATAACCAGGGTCCGGCCTACGAGCAGTACTTC,CASSYNQGPAYEQYF
-,TRBJ2-7,-,TRBV2,11,TGTGCCAGCAGTGATCGGGACGAGCAGTACTTC,CASSDRDEQYF
few,TRBJ2-7,-,TRBV1,16,TGCACCAGCAGCCATTACCTAGCGGGGGGTTTCTACGAGCAGTACTTC,CTSSHYLAGGFYEQYF
-,TRBJ1-2,-,TRBV29-1,14,TGCAGCGTTGATCATGACGGGGTAGGGTGGGGCTACACCTTC,CSVDHDGVGWGYTF
-,TRBJ2-2,-,TRBV21-1,14,TGTGCCAGGCGGGGGGTGAGAAACACCGGGGAGCTGTTTTTT,CARRGVRNTGELFF
few,TRBJ1-2,TRBD1,TRBV6-5,14,TGTGCCAGCAGCTTGGGACAGGGGAACTATGGCTACACCTTC,CASSLGQGNYGYTF
-,TRBJ1-3,TRBD1,TRBV5-1,15,TGCGCCAGCAAGGCGGGACAGGGTGCTGGAAACACCATATATTTT,CASKAGQGAGNTIYF
-,TRBJ2-7,-,TRBV6-5,14,TGTGCCAGCAGTTCGGCTGGGACATCCTACGAGCAGTACTTC,CASSSAGTSYEQYF
once,TRBJ2-2,TRBD1,TRBV3-1/TRBV3-2,17,TGTGCCAGCAGCCCCGCCCCGGGACAGGTGAACACCGGGGAGCTGTTTTTT,CASSPAPGQVNTGELFF
-,TRBJ2-7,TRBD2,TRBV5-1,16,TGCGCCAGCAGCTTTACTAGCGGGAGCGGTGCATACGAGCAGTACTTC,CASSFTSGSGAYEQYF
-,TRBJ1-2,TRBD1,TRBV29-1,16,TGCAGCGTTGAAGCACCCCAGGACAGGGAGATGGGAGGCTACACCTTC,CSVEAPQDREMGGYTF
-,TRBJ1-1,-,TRBV6-6,12,TGTGCCAGCAGTAATCAGGACACTGAAGCTTTCTTT,CASSNQDTEAFF
-,TRBJ1-2,TRBD1,TRBV7-9,18,TGTGCCAGCAGCTTAAGTACTCGGGACAGGCTTGACTTCTATGGCTACACCTTC,CASSLSTRDRLDFYGYTF
once,TRBJ1-5,-,TRBV19,16,TGTGCCAGTTGTACGGGTTGGGGGGATAGGGATCAGCCCCAGCATTTT,CASCTGWGDRDQPQHF
few,TRBJ2-3,-,TRBV11-2,16,TGTGCCAGCAGCTTAGGTGGAGGGAGAGGGACAGATACGCAGTATTTT,CASSLGGGRGTDTQYF
few,TRBJ1-6,-,TRBV9,14,TGTGCCAGCAGCGTAACGCAGGGAAATTCACCCCTCCACTTT,CASSVTQGNSPLHF
-,TRBJ2-1,-,TRBV28,13,TGTGCCAGCAGTTTAGGGCGCGGGAATGAGCAGTTCTTC,CASSLGRGNEQFF
-,TRBJ2-1,TRBD2,TRBV5-1,16,TGCGCCAGCAGCTTTTCGGCGGGAGGTCGGGTGGACGAGCAGTTCTTC,CASSFSAGGRVDEQFF
-,TRBJ1-6,-,TRBV18,17,TGTGCCAGCTCACCTAAAGCCAGAACACCTCGGGATTCACCCCTCCACTTT,CASSPKARTPRDSPLHF
-,TRBJ1-1,TRBD1,TRBV11-2,14,TGTGCCAGCAGACCAATGACAGGGCCCACTGAAGCTTTCTTT,CASRPMTGPTEAFF
once,TRBJ1-3,TRBD1,TRBV5-1,15,TGCGCCAGCAGCTTAGCAGGGGGCCCTGGAAACACCATATATTTT,CASSLAGGPGNTIYF
-,TRBJ2-3,-,TRBV5-5,13,TGTGCCAGCAGCTTAAACACGATAGATACGCAGTATTTT,CASSLNTIDTQYF
-,TRBJ1-2,TRBD1,TRBV18,14,TGTGCCAGCTCACCACTAGACAGGGGCTATGGCTACACCTTC,CASSPLDRGYGYTF
-,TRBJ2-3,TRBD2,TRBV27,16,TGTGCCAGCAGTTTATCACTAGCGGGAGCCACAGATACGCAGTATTTT,CASSLSLAGATDTQYF
-,TRBJ2-6,TRBD1,TRBV4-2,20,TGTGCCAGCAGCCTAGGGGACAGCCCGTGGCCTCTCTCTGGGGCCAACGTCCTGACTTTC,CASSLGDSPWPLSGANVLTF
-,TRBJ2-6,TRBD1,TRBV18,16,TGTGCCAGTTCGGACAGGGGGGCCTCTGGGGCCAACGTCCTGACTTTC,CASSDRGASGANVLTF
once,TRBJ2-2,-,TRBV24-1,14,TGTGCCACCAGTGAAGAGGGGGTCGGCGGGGAGCTGTTTTTT,CATSEEGVGGELFF
-,TRBJ2-1,TRBD2,TRBV7-8,16,TGTGCCAGCAGCTTAGAACTAGCAATGGGGGGGAATGAGCAGTTCTTC,CASSLELAMGGNEQFF
-,TRBJ1-1,-,TRBV5-1,14,TGCGCCAGCAGCTTGGACGTCTCGAGCACTGAAGCTTTCTTT,CASSLDVSSTEAFF